What follows are 29 T cell receptor beta chains derived from one specimen sequenced in a study of PD-1 blockade in classical Hodgkin lymphoma. Assay used: immunoSEQ multiplex PCR; TCRdb lists only in-frame clones, some missing. The sample carries about 54,000 clones, 85% to 95% recorded once. Every one of the patients relapsed after autologous stem cell transplantation (brentuximab vedotin exposure was variable). The source was peripheral blood mononuclear cells (PBMCs), collected before the second cycle of nivolumab. These TCRs come from a human donor with classical Hodgkin lymphoma.

This chain links TRBV4-1 with TRBJ1-1, with TRBD1 matching 8 bases. This CDR3 has 17 amino acids. The germline CDR1 and CDR2 sequences are MGHRA and YSYEKL. V trimming: 7 bases; J trimming: 4 bases; junction bases outside the gene matches: 17. Written as DNA, the CDR3 is TGCGCCAGCAACCAGATCACCTACCGGGACAGGAGCACTGAAGCTTTCTTT. Translating gives CASNQITYRDRSTEAFF.

This chain uses TRBV7-9 with TRBJ2-1; 10 nucleotides match TRBD1. This CDR3 is 17 amino acids long. After removal of 1 base from V and 0 bases from J, the junction contained 3 bases not matched to a gene. The germline gives CDR1 SEHNR, CDR2 FQNEAQ (reference sequence). CDR3 loop: CASSLDWDRGSYNEQFF. In DNA form, the CDR3 reads TGTGCCAGCAGCTTAGATTGGGACAGGGGCTCCTACAATGAGCAGTTCTTC.

V usage is TRBV27 and J usage is TRBJ1-1; a possible D gene is TRBD1 (5 bases). The CDR3 extends over 17 amino acids. V was trimmed by 2 bases and J by 1 base, leaving 17 bases between them. CDR1 MNHEY and CDR2 SMNVEV come from the germline V gene (reference sequence). The CDR3 loop is CASSLVSGGRGNTEAFF. The CDR3 DNA is TGTGCCAGCAGTTTAGTATCCGGGGGTCGGGGGAACACTGAAGCTTTCTTT.

CDR3 in DNA: TGTGCCAGCAGTGTGGGGGCCCAAGAGACCCAGTACTTC. Translated: CASSVGAQETQYF. This sequence joins TRBV2 and TRBJ2-5; the D gene is possibly TRBD1 (6 bases). The CDR3 has 13 amino acids. The V gene lost 4 bases and the J gene lost 1 base, with 7 bases spanning the gap. Germline V gene lookup returns CDR1 SNHLY and CDR2 FYNNEI.

The chain combines TRBV6-1 with TRBJ2-3, with 11 bases aligning to TRBD1. The CDR3 spans 14 residues. With 6 bases clipped from V and 4 bases from J, the junction kept 3 bases outside the gene matches. The germline gives CDR1 MNHNS, CDR2 SASEGT. CDR3 amino acids: CASRDRGLADTQYF. The CDR3 nucleotides read TGTGCCAGCAGGGACAGGGGGCTGGCAGATACGCAGTATTTT.

This rearrangement joins TRBV25-1 to TRBJ2-5; 10 bases map to TRBD1. Germline values: CDR1 MGHDK, CDR2 SYGVNS. J was trimmed by 0 bases and V by 1 base; bases with no gene match: 5. The CDR3 spans 17 residues. The CDR3 protein is CASSEWVTGGHQETQYF. CDR3 sequence (DNA): TGTGCCAGCAGTGAATGGGTGACAGGGGGCCACCAAGAGACCCAGTACTTC.

This clone was found once. The J gene is TRBJ2-7, the V gene TRBV5-1; 7 bases align to TRBD1. Germline CDR1 and CDR2: SGHRS and YFSETQ. CDR3 length: 15 amino acids. With V trimmed by 3 bases and J by 4 bases, 10 bases remained unmatched. CDR3 nucleotides: TGCGCCAGCAGCTATACCGGGACAGACATATACGAGCAGTACTTC. Encoded protein: CASSYTGTDIYEQYF.

The chain combines TRBV13 with TRBJ2-1; D not resolved. V was pared by 5 bases and J by 7 bases, with 9 bases between. The CDR3 spans 12 residues. Germline CDR1 and CDR2: PRHDT and FYEKMQ (reference sequence). CDR3 bases: TGTGCCAGCAGCACCGTCCCGAATGAGCAGTTCTTC. Translated, it gives CASSTVPNEQFF.

The chain has TRBV7-9 and TRBJ2-1; no clear D. CDR1 and CDR2 (germline): SEHNR, FQNEAQ (reference sequence). The CDR3 runs to 15 residues. Trimming took 1 base from V and 0 from J, leaving 7 bases between them. The CDR3 nucleotides read TGTGCCAGCAGCTTAGAGGCGGTCTCCTACAATGAGCAGTTCTTC. Its translation: CASSLEAVSYNEQFF.

This clone has just one count. The CDR3 loop reads CASKREFKGEQFF. The CDR3 DNA follows: TGTGCCAGCAAGCGCGAGTTTAAAGGTGAGCAGTTCTTC. The chain recombines TRBV6-5 with TRBJ2-1; D gene unclear. This CDR3 comprises 13 residues. Germline-derived CDR1 and CDR2 are MNHEY and SVGAGI. Between the trimmed V and J ends, which lost 7 bases and 9 bases, there was a span of 16 bases.

V gene TRBV30 combines with J gene TRBJ2-5; D may be TRBD2 (6 bases). CDR1 GTSNPN and CDR2 SVGIG come from the germline V gene (reference sequence). V shed 0 bases and J shed 11 bases, with 13 bases lying between them. The CDR3 is 12 amino acids. The CDR3 is CAWSVASGEQYF. The CDR3 nucleotides read TGTGCCTGGAGTGTGGCCTCGGGGGAGCAGTACTTC.

V and J are TRBV2 and TRBJ2-3; a possible D gene is TRBD2 (5 bases). The germline V gene encodes CDR1 SNHLY and CDR2 FYNNEI. The V end was cut by 3 bases, the J end by 4 bases, with 14 bases between. This CDR3 comprises 15 residues. CDR3 in DNA: TGTGCCAGCAGTGAGAGGGTAAGCCAGGCAGATACGCAGTATTTT. This codes for CASSERVSQADTQYF.

The chain carries TRBV6-5 and TRBJ2-1, with 7 positions matching TRBD2. V was pared by 2 bases and J by 7 bases, with 11 bases of the junction left unmatched. The CDR3 extends over 16 amino acids. Germline V lookup: CDR1 MNHEY, CDR2 SVGAGI. CDR3 DNA: TGTGCCAGCAGTTACCCGGGACTAACCGGGAGAAATGAGCAGTTCTTC. Its protein product is CASSYPGLTGRNEQFF.

The rearrangement joins TRBV4-2 to TRBJ1-4; 9 nucleotides match TRBD1. Germline V lookup: CDR1 LGHNA, CDR2 YNFKEQ. V lost 3 bases, J lost 4 bases, and 6 bases stayed unmatched. CDR3 length: 16 residues. As DNA, the CDR3 is TGTGCCAGCAGCCAGGAAACAGGGGGCGGTAATGAAAAACTGTTTTTT. This codes for CASSQETGGGNEKLFF.

The chain combines TRBV19 with TRBJ1-5; 10 bases match TRBD1. The CDR3 is made up of 16 amino acids. Germline V CDR1 and CDR2: LNHDA, SQIVND (reference sequence). The J segment lost 2 bases and the V segment lost 10 bases, leaving 11 bases of the junction unmatched. CDR3 residues: CATLDRGLEGNQPQHF. CDR3 sequence (DNA): TGTGCCACCTTAGACAGGGGGCTCGAAGGCAATCAGCCCCAGCATTTT.

The chain is built from TRBV5-1 and TRBJ2-5; tentatively, D is TRBD1 (6 bases). Between the trimmed V and J ends, which lost 4 bases and 2 bases, there was a span of 21 bases. Germline V gene lookup returns CDR1 SGHRS and CDR2 YFSETQ. The CDR3 has 17 amino acids. CDR3 coding DNA: TGCGCCAGCAGCCTGGAGGACGTCGGGACACCTCAAGAGACCCAGTACTTC. Its translation is CASSLEDVGTPQETQYF.

This clone was seen a few times. V gene TRBV7-6 combines with J gene TRBJ1-1, with TRBD1 matching over 7 bases. The germline gives CDR1 SGHVS, CDR2 FNYEAQ. Germline trimming cut 2 bases from V and 2 bases from J; bases unmatched to any gene: 11. The CDR3 is 17 amino acids. The CDR3 coding sequence is TGTGCCAGCAGCTTATCTAGCTCCGGGACAGCTAACACTGAAGCTTTCTTT. Protein: CASSLSSSGTANTEAFF.

The chain links TRBV2 to TRBJ2-1; 11 bases line up with TRBD2. With 8 bases clipped from V and 3 bases from J, the junction kept 0 bases outside the gene matches. CDR3 length: 13 residues. Germline CDR1 reads SNHLY; CDR2 reads FYNNEI. CDR3 nucleotides: TGTGCCAGCGGACTAGCGGGCTACAATGAGCAGTTCTTC. Its translation is CASGLAGYNEQFF.

The chain carries TRBV29-1 and TRBJ1-1, with D perhaps matching TRBD1 (5 bases). The CDR3 consists of 15 residues. CDR1 and CDR2 (germline): SQVTM, ANQGSEA. The V gene lost 4 bases and the J gene lost 5 bases, with 20 bases spanning the gap. CDR3 sequence (DNA): TGCAGCGTTGGCGTAGTTTGGGGGGAAAGTACTGAAGCTTTCTTT. It codes for CSVGVVWGESTEAFF. Variable domain in full (rest from reference TRBV29-1 and TRBJ1-1): SAVISQKPSRDICQRGTSLTIQCQVDSQVTMMFWYRQQPGQSLTLIATANQGSEATYESGFVIDKFPISRPNLTFSTLTVSNMSPEDSSIYLCSVGVVWGESTEAFFGQGTRLTVV.

The chain couples TRBV13 to TRBJ1-2; TRBD1 matches 8 bases. The CDR3 loop spans 16 amino acids. V trimming: 5 bases; J trimming: 2 bases; junction bases outside the gene matches: 10. Per the germline V gene, CDR1 is PRHDT and CDR2 is FYEKMQ (reference sequence). CDR3 residues: CASSPGRDRRNYGYTF. The CDR3 region has the DNA TGTGCCAGCAGCCCGGGCCGGGACAGGCGAAACTATGGCTACACCTTC.

V and J are TRBV28 and TRBJ1-6; D unclear. This CDR3 has 15 residues. V was cut by 4 bases and J by 0 bases, with 7 bases left in between. Germline loops: CDR1 MDHEN, CDR2 SYDVKM. CDR3 residues: CASSSQSSYNSPLHF. The CDR3 coding sequence is TGTGCCAGCAGTTCGCAGAGCTCCTATAATTCACCCCTCCACTTT.

This clone has just one count. This chain connects TRBV19 to TRBJ2-7; maybe TRBD1 (6 bases). Germline assignment: CDR1 LNHDA and CDR2 SQIVND (reference sequence). The CDR3 covers 11 residues. Trimming took off 6 bases at V and 10 bases at J, with 13 bases between the two ends. The CDR3 loop is CASRPTGFQYF. The CDR3 region has the DNA TGTGCCAGTAGACCCACAGGGTTCCAGTACTTC.

The J gene is TRBJ2-6, the V gene TRBV4-3; D remains unclear. CDR3 length: 17 residues. The germline V and J ends were trimmed by 0 bases and 0 bases, with 9 bases remaining between them. The germline V gene has CDR1 LGHNA and CDR2 YSLEER. The CDR3 bases are TGCGCCAGCAGCCAAGATGGACCGAGCTCTGGGGCCAACGTCCTGACTTTC. It translates to CASSQDGPSSGANVLTF.

For the CDR3, the DNA is TGTGCCACCGGGGGGAGCTCTGGAAACACCATATATTTT. It is translated as CATGGSSGNTIYF. This chain joins TRBV9 and TRBJ1-3; tentative D call: TRBD1 (5 bases). The CDR3 spans 13 residues. CDR1 and CDR2 (germline): SGDLS, YYNGEE. With 9 bases removed from V and 0 bases from J, the gap between germline ends came to 10 bases.

The chain links TRBV4-3 to TRBJ1-3; D is unclear. Trimming removed 0 bases at V and 4 bases at J, with 4 bases between. Germline CDR1 reads LGHNA; CDR2 reads YSLEER. The CDR3 totals 13 residues. CDR3 DNA sequence: TGCGCCAGCAGCCAAGATACAGGAAACACCATATATTTT. This gives the protein CASSQDTGNTIYF.

V is TRBV19 and J is TRBJ2-5; 9 nucleotides agree with TRBD1. With V trimmed by 6 bases and J by 5 bases, 10 bases remained unmatched. CDR1 is LNHDA and CDR2 is SQIVND in the germline V gene (reference sequence). The CDR3 has 15 amino acids. DNA for the CDR3: TGTGCCAGTAGCGACCAGACAGGGGGGCGGGAGACCCAGTACTTC. The encoded protein is CASSDQTGGRETQYF.

The V gene is TRBV7-2, the J gene TRBJ2-7; 8 nucleotides line up with TRBD1. Trimming at V came to 1 base and at J to 5 bases, leaving 4 bases not matched to a gene. CDR3 length equals 14 residues. The germline gives CDR1 SGHTA, CDR2 FQGNSA. The CDR3 DNA reads as TGTGCCAGCAGCTTAGGGACAGGGTTGCACGAGCAGTACTTC. Protein: CASSLGTGLHEQYF.

The CDR3 reads CASSWTGEGTQYF. In DNA, the CDR3 is TGTGCCAGCAGCTGGACAGGGGAAGGGACCCAGTACTTC. The chain couples TRBV11-3 to TRBJ2-5; TRBD1 agrees at 9 bases. Per germline, CDR1 SGHNT and CDR2 YENEEA. Losses at the gene ends were 4 bases for V and 7 bases for J; bases not matched to a gene: 4. CDR3 length equals 13 residues.

The chain uses TRBV29-1 and TRBJ2-1, with 9 bases lining up with TRBD1. The CDR3 runs to 16 residues. Germline CDR1 SQVTM, CDR2 ANQGSEA. V shed 5 bases and J 4 bases; nucleotides not matched to a gene: 12. DNA for the CDR3: TGCAGCGTTAATTTGGTCGGGACAGGGTCGTACAATGAGCAGTTCTTC. Its protein product is CSVNLVGTGSYNEQFF.